This TCR beta chain was retrieved from a study of shared clonotypes between healthy human individuals. The CDR3 totals 17 residues. Germline CDR1 reads SNHLY; CDR2 reads FYNNEI. Trimming removed 9 bases from V and 0 bases from J; junction bases left unmatched: 9. As concerns this clone: The antigen is not known.

Study conclusions and caveats: Among donors, the sharing of clonotypes was expected to be influenced by sequencing depth. Researchers sampled blood only, noting tissue repertoires likely differ.

TCRdb's copy holds only in-frame clones and misses some; the assay was immunoSEQ multiplex PCR. Of hundreds of thousands of clones in the sample, roughly 83% were seen once. The receptor was isolated from a woman aged 40-49 years in good health. Some clones in this sample may be carry-over from other donors' samples. Material for sequencing was PBMCs. V and J are TRBV2 and TRBJ2-6; 9 bases line up with TRBD1. CDR3 sequence (DNA): TGTGCCAGGAACAGGGGGCCCGTTACCTCTGGGGCCAACGTCCTGACTTTC. Its translation is CARNRGPVTSGANVLTF. The full variable domain, in which reference TRBV2 and TRBJ2-6 provide the parts outside the CDR3, is EPEVTQTPSHQVTQMGQEVILRCVPISNHLYFYWYRQILGQKVEFLVSFYNNEISEKSEIFDDQFSVERPDGSNFTLKIRSTKLEDSAMYFCARNRGPVTSGANVLTFGAGSRLTVL.